The 21 T cell receptor beta chains given below trace back to one sample, sequenced in a study of shared clonotypes between healthy human individuals. Some clones are missing from TCRdb's copy, which holds only in-frame ones; the method was immunoSEQ multiplex PCR. The top ten clones hold roughly 13% of a sample with roughly 450,000 clones, 75% to 85% of them seen once. Source material: PBMCs. These receptors all stem from a woman in her thirties or forties in good health. Some clones in this sample may be carry-over from other donors' samples.

The rearrangement joins TRBV7-6 to TRBJ2-3; D gene ambiguous. V shed 0 bases and J shed 4 bases, with 8 bases lying between them. Germline V lookup: CDR1 SGHVS, CDR2 FNYEAQ. The CDR3 length is 14 residues. The CDR3 region is CASSLAHRSDTQYF. CDR3 sequence (DNA): TGTGCCAGCAGCTTAGCGCACCGGTCAGATACGCAGTATTTT.

The chain has TRBV5-1 and TRBJ2-1, with 16 positions matching TRBD2. The length of the CDR3 is 19 residues. The trim removed 4 bases at V and 7 bases at J, leaving 14 bases unmatched. From germline, CDR1 is SGHRS and CDR2 YFSETQ. In DNA, the CDR3 is TGCGCCAGCAGCACCGGGACTAGCGGGAGGGCCTTTCGAGGGAATGAGCAGTTCTTC. It translates to CASSTGTSGRAFRGNEQFF.

This clone has only a few counts. CDR3 residues: CASSQDSGQHSYEQYF. In nucleotides, the CDR3 is TGCGCCAGCAGCCAAGATTCCGGGCAGCACTCCTACGAGCAGTACTTC. This rearrangement joins TRBV4-1 to TRBJ2-7, with unresolved D. The V gene's germline CDR1 is MGHRA and CDR2 YSYEKL. V lost 0 bases to trimming and J lost 0 bases, with 12 bases between them. This CDR3 spans 16 amino acids.

V and J are TRBV9 and TRBJ2-7; 7 nucleotides agree with TRBD2. The CDR3 spans 14 residues. J lost 2 bases, V lost 3 bases, and 5 bases had no gene match. Looked up from germline, CDR1 is SGDLS and CDR2 is YYNGEE. The CDR3 is CASSAGLRPYEQYF. Here the CDR3 DNA reads TGTGCCAGCAGCGCGGGACTACGACCCTACGAGCAGTACTTC.

The chain links TRBV19 to TRBJ1-1; D is possibly TRBD1 (5 bases). V lost 5 bases and J 1 base, leaving 14 bases between the germline ends. The CDR3 runs to 15 residues. Germline CDR1 is LNHDA and CDR2 is SQIVND (reference sequence). The CDR3 DNA sequence: TGTGCCAGTAGTGTCTCGGGGCTACAGAACACTGAAGCTTTCTTT. This sequence encodes CASSVSGLQNTEAFF.

CDR3 residues: CASTRWAGEETQYF. CDR3 in DNA: TGCGCCAGCACCCGGTGGGCAGGGGAGGAGACCCAGTACTTC. The chain recombines TRBV5-1 with TRBJ2-5, with D possibly matching TRBD1 (6 bases). Germline CDR1 is SGHRS and CDR2 is YFSETQ. This CDR3 is 14 amino acids long. Trimming stripped 6 bases from V and 5 bases from J, with 17 bases between.

The sample holds a few counts of this clone. CDR3 sequence (DNA): TGTGCCAGCAGCTTAACCGGGAGGACAGATACGCAGTATTTT. Amino acid sequence: CASSLTGRTDTQYF. The rearrangement links TRBV7-3 to TRBJ2-3; 7 bases match TRBD2. Germline-derived CDR1 and CDR2 are SGHTA and FQGTGA. The V gene end was trimmed by 0 bases and the J gene end by 3 bases; junction bases not matched to a gene: 0. The CDR3 length is 14 residues.

The chain combines TRBV9 with TRBJ2-3; tentatively, D is TRBD1 or TRBD2 (5 bases each). The V end lost 3 bases, the J end lost 0 bases, and 17 bases lay between the germline ends. The germline gives CDR1 SGDLS, CDR2 YYNGEE. CDR3 size: 17 residues. CDR3 nucleotides: TGTGCCAGCAGCGCCGGGACCCCATTCGCTAGCACAGATACGCAGTATTTT. Its protein is CASSAGTPFASTDTQYF.

The V gene is TRBV6-1, the J gene TRBJ2-3; 12 nucleotides line up with TRBD1. The germline V gene encodes CDR1 MNHNS and CDR2 SASEGT. This CDR3 has 16 amino acids. The V segment lost 2 bases and the J segment 5 bases; nucleotides outside the gene matches: 5. The CDR3 region is CASSETGTGGIDTQYF. CDR3 nucleotides: TGTGCCAGCAGTGAAACCGGGACAGGGGGCATAGATACGCAGTATTTT.

The V call is TRBV5-6, the J call TRBJ2-3; 7 nucleotides agree with TRBD1. This CDR3 comprises 15 residues. Germline values: CDR1 SGHDT, CDR2 YYEEEE. The ends lost 2 bases at V and 5 bases at J; junction bases unmatched: 8. The CDR3 region is CASSLITGDVDTQYF. The CDR3 region has the DNA TGTGCCAGCAGCTTAATCACAGGGGATGTAGATACGCAGTATTTT.

The gene calls are TRBV19 and TRBJ2-7, with TRBD2 matching 8 bases. The CDR3 is 16 amino acids. V lost 6 bases to trimming and J lost 4 bases; unmatched junction nucleotides: 14. In germline, CDR1 is LNHDA, CDR2 SQIVND (reference sequence). In DNA form, the CDR3 reads TGTGCCAGTAGCCCGCGGGGGGCGGGAGGACTTTACGAGCAGTACTTC. It translates to CASSPRGAGGLYEQYF.

The CDR3 region has the DNA TGTGCCAGCACCCAATCGGGACAGGGGCACTATGGCTACACCTTC. Translation gives CASTQSGQGHYGYTF. The V and J genes are TRBV2 and TRBJ1-2, with 10 bases that match TRBD1. Germline V gene data show CDR1 as SNHLY and CDR2 as FYNNEI. The CDR3 loop spans 15 amino acids. The V and J ends lost 7 bases and 3 bases, in that order; junction bases with no gene match: 8.

This clone appeared a single time. The V call is TRBV19, the J call TRBJ2-3; D uncertain. Per the germline V gene, CDR1 is LNHDA and CDR2 is SQIVND (reference sequence). The V end was cut by 0 bases, the J end by 1 base, with 2 bases between. The CDR3 has 13 residues. Written as DNA, the CDR3 is TGTGCCAGTAGTATAGATCGCACAGATACGCAGTATTTT. This encodes CASSIDRTDTQYF.

This chain uses TRBV10-3 with TRBJ2-1, with 11 bases aligning to TRBD2. V shed 0 bases, J shed 3 bases, and the junction held 13 bases outside the gene matches. In germline, CDR1 is ENHRY, CDR2 SYGVKD. CDR3 length equals 20 residues. The CDR3 DNA reads as TGTGCCATCAGTGAGTCGGATGCTAGCGGGAGGATAGGTAACTACAATGAGCAGTTCTTC. It specifies CAISESDASGRIGNYNEQFF.

This chain connects TRBV25-1 to TRBJ2-3; perhaps D is TRBD1 or TRBD2 (5 bases each). From germline, CDR1 is MGHDK and CDR2 SYGVNS. This CDR3 spans 12 amino acids. The V gene lost 4 bases and the J gene lost 4 bases, with 6 bases spanning the gap. This CDR3 reads CASSGDADTQYF. The CDR3 DNA reads TGTGCCAGCAGTGGGGACGCAGATACGCAGTATTTT.

This chain links TRBV18 with TRBJ2-1; 9 bases are a match to TRBD1. The CDR3 length is 13 residues. Germline V gene sequence: CDR1 KGHSH, CDR2 LQKENI. The V gene end was trimmed by 6 bases and the J gene end by 6 bases; junction bases not matched to a gene: 3. CDR3 protein: CASSPTGGNEQFF. The CDR3 DNA reads TGTGCCAGCTCGCCGACAGGGGGCAATGAGCAGTTCTTC. Drawing the rest from reference TRBV18 and TRBJ2-1, the complete variable domain is NAGVMQNPRHLVRRRGQEARLRCSPMKGHSHVYWYRQLPEEGLKFMVYLQKENIIDESGMPKERFSAEFPKEGPSILRIQQVVRGDSAAYFCASSPTGGNEQFFGPGTRLTVL.

The chain carries TRBV6-6 and TRBJ2-2, with TRBD1 identical over 8 bases. The CDR3 totals 16 residues. The germline CDR1 and CDR2 sequences are MNHNY and SVGAGI (reference sequence). V shed 2 bases, J shed 0 bases, and the junction held 2 bases outside the gene matches. This CDR3 is CASSYPDRANTGELFF. The CDR3, as DNA: TGTGCCAGCAGTTACCCGGACAGGGCGAACACCGGGGAGCTGTTTTTT.

The gene calls are TRBV30 and TRBJ2-4, with D unresolved. V lost 1 base to trimming and J lost 3 bases, with 7 bases between them. CDR1 is GTSNPN, CDR2 SVGIG, per germline (reference sequence). This CDR3 comprises 13 residues. The CDR3 spells CAWSGVVKNIQYF. The CDR3 DNA follows: TGTGCCTGGAGTGGGGTAGTCAAAAACATTCAGTACTTC. The full variable domain, in which reference TRBV30 and TRBJ2-4 provide the parts outside the CDR3, is SQTIHQWPATLVQPVGSPLSLECTVEGTSNPNLYWYRQAAGRGLQLLFYSVGIGQISSEVPQNLSASRPQDRQFILSSKKLLLSDSGFYLCAWSGVVKNIQYFGAGTRLSVL.

This clone was found a few times. V gene TRBV28 combines with J gene TRBJ2-1, with 7 bases fitting TRBD2. Per the germline V gene, CDR1 is MDHEN and CDR2 is SYDVKM. The V gene end was trimmed by 4 bases and the J gene end by 4 bases; junction bases not matched to a gene: 4. This CDR3 has 14 residues. CDR3 sequence (DNA): TGTGCCAGCAGTTCTCCCGGGGGGTACAATGAGCAGTTCTTC. Amino acids: CASSSPGGYNEQFF.

The chain employs TRBV4-3 and TRBJ2-1, with 8 bases fitting TRBD2. The CDR3 is 16 amino acids. Per the germline V gene, CDR1 is LGHNA and CDR2 is YSLEER. V shed 0 bases and J 3 bases; nucleotides not matched to a gene: 4. The CDR3 region is CASSQETSGLYNEQFF. The CDR3 DNA reads TGCGCCAGCAGCCAAGAAACTAGCGGACTCTACAATGAGCAGTTCTTC.

Notes on this clone: The sample has other DNA sequences that encode this CDR3 too. The V and J genes are TRBV7-8 and TRBJ1-2; no definite D call. Trimming took off 5 bases at V and 13 bases at J, with 17 bases between the two ends. This CDR3 has 12 residues. The germline V gene has CDR1 SGHVS and CDR2 FQNEAQ. CDR3 loop: CASSTTGGPVTF. CDR3 in DNA: TGTGCCAGCAGCACCACGGGAGGCCCAGTCACCTTC.